This entry features one T cell receptor (beta chain) sequence. This clonotype was picked up a small number of times. Its antigen is not yet known. Base qualities are not recorded, but no much larger clone differs from it by a single base. Ficoll-Paque density gradient centrifugation was used to isolate PBMCs. This entry comes from a study of T-cell memory formation after mild COVID-19 (dated by TCRdb to the early 2020s). For the wider study: Most TCR sequence clusters were specific to one of the two donors. In two donors, T-cell clones that expanded and contracted after mild COVID-19 were followed by sequencing TCRalpha and TCRbeta repertoires longitudinally. Two young, previously healthy adult volunteers made up the cohort, one male and one female. What the research found in general, with its limitations: The study included only a couple of mild cases, and larger cohorts that include severe cases with pre-infection samples were judged to be necessary. Some responding clones were found in pre-infection memory, which suggests that pre-existing cross-reactive memory T cells took part in the SARS-CoV-2 response. Clones contracting from day 15 to 85 had balanced CD4/CD8 phenotypes, while a second wave expanding from day 15 to 37 was biased towards CD4+. Whether the second-wave clones peaking on day 37 were SARS-CoV-2 specific was not confirmed. Contracting CD4+ clones appeared mostly in the CM and EM memory subsets, whereas CD8+ clones were enriched in EMRA.

The instrument was an Illumina NovaSeq 6000. TCRalpha and TCRbeta cDNA libraries were constructed by 5'RACE with constant-segment primers, with sample barcodes and unique molecular identifiers being introduced. RNA was extracted from every sample with Trizol reagent. Library amplification was performed in two PCR steps, and a second sample barcode and Illumina TruSeq adapters were introduced in the second step. Sequencing of the libraries was done on an Illumina NovaSeq, producing 2 x 150 bp paired-end reads. The source study handled its data this way. The reads were demultiplexed and collapsed into UMI-guided consensus sequences using migec v1.2.7. Using mixcr v2.1.11, UMI consensuses were aligned to TRA and TRB V and J templates and then assembled into clonotypes. Clonotypes were classified as expanded or contracted when called significant by both edgeR and NoisET, with noise models trained on biological replicates. For edgeR calls, a false discovery rate-adjusted p below 0.01 and a log2 fold-change threshold of 1 were applied. PCA with hierarchical clustering of max-normalized trajectories of the 1000 most abundant clonotypes was used as exploratory dynamics analysis. The CD4 or CD8 phenotype of responding clones was assigned using the separately sequenced CD4+ and CD8+ repertoires. TCRdb took the public reads, trimmed them with fastp at Q25, ran MiXCR for clone calling and kept in-frame beta chains. Identical CDR3 proteins give one entry, which carries the most common genes and DNA. The V and J calls and clone size are TCRdb's, not the authors'. This sample lists under 450,000 distinct CDR3 sequences; 23% were detected once. The ten biggest clones cover about an eighth of the sample.

The CDR1 and CDR2 encoded by the germline V gene (reference sequence) are DFQATT and SNEGSKA. Measured from the cysteine to the phenylalanine, the CDR3 is 14 residues long. CDR3 DNA only is kept here, 42 bases in frame from base 1. Cut back by 0 bases and 0 bases, the V and J ends lie 7 bases apart. The sequencing sample was made of PBMCs or a T cell subset sorted from them (not recorded which). This receptor was obtained from an adult woman who had mild COVID-19 (a few samples of this study predate the infection). The sample titles of this study are shuffled in the database, so cell type and time point are left out; the donor was told from shared clones. This chain joins TRBV20-1 to TRBJ2-3; the D segment cannot be called with confidence. CDR3 region: CSARDIRSTDTQYF. The DNA sequence is as follows: TGCAGTGCTAGAGATATAAGGAGCACAGATACGCAGTATTTT.